The 14 T cell receptor beta chains in this list originate from one sample, sequenced in a study of CD8+ T cells in alopecia areata. Extracted RNA was reverse transcribed into cDNA, the sequencing template. Generated by immunoSEQ multiplex PCR, the TCRdb table keeps only in-frame clones and is missing some. This table has around 97,000 clones, under 90% appearing once. Treatment here: oral pan-JAK inhibitor, 5-10 mg twice daily. The sample here was CD8+ T cells sorted from blood, taken around week 30, from a patient treated with tofacitinib. These receptors all come from a human donor with alopecia areata.

The chain joins TRBV2 to TRBJ1-2, with 8 bases that match TRBD1. The V segment lost 8 bases and the J segment 13 bases; nucleotides outside the gene matches: 9. Germline V gives CDR1 SNHLY, CDR2 FYNNEI. The CDR3 runs to 11 residues. CDR3 nucleotides: TGTGCCAGCCGTGGACAGGGAAGGCGCACCTTC. This encodes CASRGQGRRTF.

The table lists this clone with a few counts. The chain joins TRBV7-8 to TRBJ1-1; D gene ambiguous. The germline CDR1 and CDR2 sequences are SGHVS and FQNEAQ. The CDR3 extends over 13 amino acids. The V and J ends lost 5 bases and 5 bases respectively, with 12 bases between them. The CDR3 DNA reads as TGTGCCAGCAGCCCCGACGGCCAGACTGAAGCTTTCTTT. Amino acids: CASSPDGQTEAFF.

The chain couples TRBV5-1 to TRBJ2-7; D unclear. Germline V CDR1 and CDR2: SGHRS, YFSETQ. CDR3 length: 15 residues. The ends were cut back, 4 bases at V and 2 bases at J, with 16 bases in the middle. This CDR3 is CASSPSINSPYEQYF. The CDR3 bases are TGCGCCAGCAGCCCGTCTATAAATTCGCCCTACGAGCAGTACTTC.

J is TRBJ2-7 and V is TRBV7-2; D not certain. The CDR3 spans 16 residues. V shed 1 base and J shed 0 bases, with 13 bases lying between them. Per the germline V gene, CDR1 is SGHTA and CDR2 is FQGNSA. The CDR3 sequence is CASSLDGSLSSYEQYF. The CDR3 coding sequence is TGTGCCAGCAGCTTAGACGGTAGTCTCAGCTCCTACGAGCAGTACTTC.

The rearrangement links TRBV7-9 to TRBJ2-1; TRBD1 agrees at 7 bases. Trimming took 6 bases from V and 5 from J; bases not matched to a gene: 7. Germline CDR1 reads SEHNR; CDR2 reads FQNEAQ (reference sequence). This CDR3 spans 14 amino acids. This CDR3 is CASSDGTVDNEQFF. For the CDR3, the DNA is TGTGCCAGCAGTGACGGGACAGTGGACAATGAGCAGTTCTTC.

Here the CDR3 reads CASSQEGGLAGTGNEQFF. In DNA, the CDR3 is TGTGCCAGCAGCCAAGAGGGGGGACTAGCGGGAACGGGCAATGAGCAGTTCTTC. The J gene is TRBJ2-1, the V gene TRBV4-2, with TRBD2 matching over 13 bases. There are 18 residues in the CDR3. V shed 0 bases and J 6 bases; nucleotides not matched to a gene: 8. Germline-derived CDR1 and CDR2 are LGHNA and YNFKEQ.

CDR3 coding DNA: TGTGCCAGCAGCTCGACCCGGACAGAGAACACCGGGGAGCTGTTTTTT. It is translated as CASSSTRTENTGELFF. The genes are TRBV7-9 and TRBJ2-2; D is possibly TRBD1 (6 bases). V was shortened by 4 bases and J by 1 base, with 13 bases between the two germline ends. Germline values: CDR1 SEHNR, CDR2 FQNEAQ (reference sequence). The CDR3 consists of 16 residues.

The chain combines TRBV5-6 with TRBJ2-7; 9 bases match TRBD2. CDR3 length equals 15 residues. J gave up 4 bases and V 1 base, and 6 bases lay outside the gene matches. The germline V gene has CDR1 SGHDT and CDR2 YYEEEE. In nucleotides, the CDR3 is TGTGCCAGCAGCTTGTCGGCGGGAGGGCCGTACGAGCAGTACTTC. Translation gives CASSLSAGGPYEQYF.

CDR3 region: CASSAETEYTNTGELFF. DNA for the CDR3: TGTGCCAGCAGTGCAGAGACAGAATACACGAACACCGGGGAGCTGTTTTTT. The chain uses TRBV27 and TRBJ2-2; the D gene is possibly TRBD1 (5 bases). This CDR3 is built from 17 residues. V lost 5 bases and J 0 bases, leaving 16 bases between the germline ends. Germline V lookup: CDR1 MNHEY, CDR2 SMNVEV (reference sequence).

The chain recombines TRBV30 with TRBJ1-1; D not resolved. Trimming removed 0 bases from V and 2 bases from J, with 7 bases in between. The germline V gene has CDR1 GTSNPN and CDR2 SVGIG (reference sequence). This CDR3 spans 13 amino acids. CDR3 in DNA: TGTGCCTGGAGTGTATCTGACAACACTGAAGCTTTCTTT. It is translated as CAWSVSDNTEAFF.

This chain uses TRBV4-1 with TRBJ1-2; no firm D call. With 0 bases removed from V and 2 bases from J, the gap between germline ends came to 13 bases. Germline V CDR1 and CDR2: MGHRA, YSYEKL. This CDR3 is built from 16 residues. The CDR3 protein is CASSQDGRVKNYGYTF. DNA for the CDR3: TGCGCCAGCAGCCAAGATGGAAGGGTGAAGAACTATGGCTACACCTTC.

This chain uses TRBV11-2 with TRBJ2-7; 7 bases are a match to TRBD2. Germline values: CDR1 SGHAT, CDR2 FQNNGV. The length of the CDR3 is 16 residues. V lost 1 base, J lost 0 bases, and 6 bases stayed unmatched. The CDR3 bases are TGTGCCAGCAGCTTAGTAACAGCGGGGCACTCCTACGAGCAGTACTTC. It yields the protein CASSLVTAGHSYEQYF. Using reference TRBV11-2 and TRBJ2-7 for the parts outside the CDR3, the full variable domain is EAGVAQSPRYKIIEKRQSVAFWCNPISGHATLYWYQQILGQGPKLLIQFQNNGVVDDSQLPKDRFSAERLKGVDSTLKIQPAKLEDSAVYLCASSLVTAGHSYEQYFGPGTRLTVT.

V usage is TRBV29-1 and J usage is TRBJ2-3; TRBD1 or TRBD2 may be the D gene (5 bases each). Deletions cut 4 bases from V and 1 base from J, with 12 bases between. The CDR3 loop spans 14 amino acids. The germline gives CDR1 SQVTM, CDR2 ANQGSEA. CDR3 loop: CSVAVLGGTDTQYF. DNA for the CDR3: TGCAGCGTTGCTGTACTAGGGGGCACAGATACGCAGTATTTT.

This chain connects TRBV7-6 to TRBJ2-3, with 7 positions matching TRBD1. This CDR3 has 17 amino acids. J lost 0 bases, V lost 2 bases, and 8 bases had no gene match. CDR1 is SGHVS, CDR2 FNYEAQ, per germline. The CDR3 loop reads CASSLLGQALSTDTQYF. CDR3 nucleotides: TGTGCCAGCAGCTTACTCGGACAGGCCCTCAGCACAGATACGCAGTATTTT.